The rows below give T cell receptor beta chains drawn from one sample of a study of cytomegalovirus exposure and HLA in healthy donors. Only in-frame clones appear in the TCRdb table, and some are missing; sequencing was by immunoSEQ multiplex PCR. This sample yields fewer than 130,000 clones, of which 70% to 85% are seen a single time; around 3% belongs to the top ten. The sequenced sample consisted of PBMCs. All receptors come from a woman between 40 and 55 years old in good health and CMV-seronegative. The CDR3 runs from the conserved cysteine through the conserved F or W. A D gene is named only where the DNA matches it firmly. Clone size, where shown, is once, few, many, or a class for clones that have expanded.

V gene	clone size	J gene	D gene	CDR3 DNA	CDR3 protein
TRBV30	once	TRBJ2-7	TRBD1	TGTGCCTGGAAAATGGGGACAGGGGACGAGCAGTACTTC	CAWKMGTGDEQYF
TRBV5-4	few	TRBJ1-1	NA	TGTGCCAGCAGCCTGGGGGGCCCGAACACTGAAGCTTTCTTT	CASSLGGPNTEAFF
TRBV19	NA	TRBJ2-3	NA	TGTGCCAGTAGTATACAATTTTCCACAGATACGCAGTATTTT	CASSIQFSTDTQYF
TRBV27	NA	TRBJ2-1	TRBD2	TGTGCCAGCAGTTTGAATAGCGGGGGGGCCAATGAGCAGTTCTTC	CASSLNSGGANEQFF
TRBV5-1	once	TRBJ1-1	NA	TGCGCCAGCAGCTTGTCGCCTCGGACAGCTGAAGCTTTCTTT	CASSLSPRTAEAFF
TRBV19	NA	TRBJ2-7	TRBD2	TGTGCCAGTAGTAATCGACTAGCGGGATTCTACGAGCAGTACTTC	CASSNRLAGFYEQYF
TRBV30	NA	TRBJ2-3	NA	TGTGCCTGGAGTGTACTGGCGGTTAGCACAGATACGCAGTATTTT	CAWSVLAVSTDTQYF
TRBV20-1	NA	TRBJ2-5	NA	TGCAGTGCTAGCGTTCTGGAGACCCAGTACTTC	CSASVLETQYF
TRBV7-9	NA	TRBJ2-1	TRBD2	TGTGCCAGCAGCTTAGGACTAGCGGAAACGGACAATGAGCAGTTCTTC	CASSLGLAETDNEQFF
TRBV4-3	few	TRBJ1-2	NA	TGCGCCAGCAGCCGATCGGGACATGGATATGGCTACACCTTC	CASSRSGHGYGYTF
TRBV18	NA	TRBJ2-7	NA	TGTGCCAGCTCCTCGTGGGACACCCGTCACGAGCAGTACTTC	CASSSWDTRHEQYF
TRBV11-3	NA	TRBJ2-3	NA	TGTGCCAGCAGCTTAGTTGCTAGCGCAGATACGCAGTATTTT	CASSLVASADTQYF
TRBV5-4	NA	TRBJ2-5	TRBD2	TGTGCCAGCAGCTATGCCCGGGGGGGCCTCCGGGAGACCCAGTACTTC	CASSYARGGLRETQYF
TRBV11-2	NA	TRBJ2-1	NA	TGTGCCAGCAGCTTAAACAGGGACTCCTACAATGAGCAGTTCTTC	CASSLNRDSYNEQFF
TRBV6-5	NA	TRBJ1-5	NA	TGTGCCAGCAGTTACTCCGGGGTGGTAAAGCCCCAGCATTTT	CASSYSGVVKPQHF
TRBV6-1	NA	TRBJ1-5	TRBD1	TGTGCCAGCAGGGGGACAGTAATTGGCAATCAGCCCCAGCATTTT	CASRGTVIGNQPQHF
TRBV9	few	TRBJ2-1	TRBD2	TGTGCCAGCAGTCCCAGCGGGGGGCATTACAATGAGCAGTTCTTC	CASSPSGGHYNEQFF
TRBV7-2	once	TRBJ2-2	TRBD1	TGTGCCAGCAGCTTGACCGGGACAGGGGGCACCGGGGAGCTGTTTTTT	CASSLTGTGGTGELFF
TRBV4-2	few	TRBJ2-1	TRBD1	TGTGCCAGCAGCCTCGCGGCGGGACAGGGCTACAATGAGCAGTTCTTC	CASSLAAGQGYNEQFF
TRBV5-1	NA	TRBJ2-5	TRBD2	TGCGCCAGCAGCTCGCACCAGCGGGGGATGGGGCCAAAAGAGACCCAGTACTTC	CASSSHQRGMGPKETQYF
TRBV7-2	few	TRBJ2-3	NA	TGTGCCAGCAGCCAGGGGGGCGGATCGCGGAGCACAGATACGCAGTATTTT	CASSQGGGSRSTDTQYF
TRBV7-2	few	TRBJ1-3	NA	TGTGCCAGCAGCACAGAAGGGACAAACTCTGGAAACACCATATATTTT	CASSTEGTNSGNTIYF
TRBV6-1	once	TRBJ2-1	TRBD1	TGTGCCAGCAGTTCCGGGACAGACTACAATGAGCAGTTCTTC	CASSSGTDYNEQFF
TRBV7-9	NA	TRBJ1-2	NA	TGTGCCAGCAGCTTGGGGGGGGCCAGGGTACTCTATGGCTACACCTTC	CASSLGGARVLYGYTF
TRBV14	NA	TRBJ2-3	NA	TGTGCCAGCAGCCGGAGAAGAAGCACAGATACGCAGTATTTT	CASSRRRSTDTQYF
TRBV5-1	NA	TRBJ1-1	TRBD1	TGCGCCAGCAGTCGCCCCATTGGGACAGGGGGGAGGAACACTGAAGCTTTCTTT	CASSRPIGTGGRNTEAFF
TRBV30	few	TRBJ1-1	NA	TGTGCCTGGAGTGTGGGGGGAGAGACTGAAGCTTTCTTT	CAWSVGGETEAFF
TRBV7-2	few	TRBJ2-1	TRBD2	TGTGCCAGCAGCCGGGGGGGGGTTGGATACAATGAGCAGTTCTTC	CASSRGGVGYNEQFF
TRBV7-9	once	TRBJ1-4	NA	TGTGCCAGCAGCCCCCGTGAGGCAGGGGCGTTCGAAAAACTGTTTTTT	CASSPREAGAFEKLFF
TRBV6-6	NA	TRBJ2-7	TRBD1	TGTGCCAGCAGTGGGGCCGCGGGACAGGGTGCCTACGAGCAGTACTTC	CASSGAAGQGAYEQYF
TRBV28	NA	TRBJ1-5	NA	TGTGCCAGCAGTTTACGGGGAGGGATAAGCAATCAGCCCCAGCATTTT	CASSLRGGISNQPQHF
TRBV28	NA	TRBJ1-2	NA	TGTGCCAGCAGTTTTGACCCGGGACTAGTTGGGTACACCTTC	CASSFDPGLVGYTF
TRBV7-8	NA	TRBJ1-5	NA	TGTGCCAGCAGCTTAGTGGGGGCTGAAAATCAGCCCCAGCATTTT	CASSLVGAENQPQHF
TRBV9	NA	TRBJ2-5	TRBD2	TGTGCCAGCAGCCCCCGGGGAGGGTACCAAGAGACCCAGTACTTC	CASSPRGGYQETQYF
TRBV18	NA	TRBJ2-7	TRBD1	TGTGCCAGCTCACCGGACAGGGGGGACGAGCAGTACTTC	CASSPDRGDEQYF
TRBV5-1	once	TRBJ2-3	NA	TGCGCCAGCAGCTTGACAGTCTCGGGGACAGATACGCAGTATTTT	CASSLTVSGTDTQYF
TRBV30	NA	TRBJ1-4	NA	TGTGCCTGGAGGGGAGGGGAAAAACTGTTTTTT	CAWRGGEKLFF
TRBV14	NA	TRBJ1-4	NA	TGTGCCAGCAGCCAAGTAGGACTCCAATATGAAAAACTGTTTTTT	CASSQVGLQYEKLFF
TRBV2	NA	TRBJ2-7	TRBD1	TGTGCCGGGGGACAGGTAGTTTATCACGAGCAGTACTTC	CAGGQVVYHEQYF
TRBV28	NA	TRBJ2-7	NA	TGTGCCAGCAGCCTTATGACCTTCGGAGGGTACGAGCAGTACTTC	CASSLMTFGGYEQYF
TRBV7-9	NA	TRBJ2-5	NA	TGTGCCAGCAGCCCCCCCGTTAGTAAGGAGACCCAGTACTTC	CASSPPVSKETQYF
TRBV19	NA	TRBJ1-5	TRBD1	TGTGCCAGCCGCGGGGCGACAGGGAATAGCAATCAGCCCCAGCATTTT	CASRGATGNSNQPQHF
TRBV6-6	NA	TRBJ2-2	NA	TGTGCCAGCTGGCACACCGGGGAGCTGTTTTTT	CASWHTGELFF
TRBV7-9	NA	TRBJ2-1	TRBD1	TGTGCCAGCAGCTTAGGACAGGGAACCTACAATGAGCAGTTCTTC	CASSLGQGTYNEQFF
TRBV7-9	NA	TRBJ2-1	TRBD2	TGTGCCAGCAGCTTAGGACTAGCGGGGGGAAGGAGTGAGCAGTTCTTC	CASSLGLAGGRSEQFF
TRBV4-3	few	TRBJ2-1	TRBD1	TGCGCCAGCAGCCAAGGCGGGACAGGGTCAGATGAGCAGTTCTTC	CASSQGGTGSDEQFF
TRBV30	NA	TRBJ1-1	TRBD1	TGTGCCTGGAGTAAAGGAGGGGGCCGAACGGCTGAAGCTTTCTTT	CAWSKGGGRTAEAFF
TRBV6-6	NA	TRBJ2-7	NA	TGTGCCAGCAGCCCTTTGTCCTACGAGCAGTACTTC	CASSPLSYEQYF
TRBV28	once	TRBJ1-1	TRBD1	TGTGCCAGCACCTCTCAGGGACAGGGGGCAGGGGAAGCTTTCTTT	CASTSQGQGAGEAFF
TRBV4-1	NA	TRBJ1-2	TRBD1	TGCGCCAGCAGCCACCAAACAGGGGGCCTTAACTATGGCTACACCTTC	CASSHQTGGLNYGYTF
TRBV28	NA	TRBJ2-1	TRBD2	TGTGCCAGCATCGGGACTAGCGGGGGGGACAATGAGCAGTTCTTC	CASIGTSGGDNEQFF
TRBV5-1	NA	TRBJ2-2	TRBD1	TGCGCCAGCAGCTCTACAGGGGAAGGGCGGAACACCGGGGAGCTGTTTTTT	CASSSTGEGRNTGELFF
TRBV7-2	NA	TRBJ2-1	TRBD2	TGTGCCAGCAGCCAGCGAGCGGGAGCCCTAAGCTCCTACAATGAGCAGTTCTTC	CASSQRAGALSSYNEQFF
TRBV29-1	NA	TRBJ1-1	NA	TGCAGCGCGGCGACAGGCCGTTTAAACACTGAAGCTTTCTTT	CSAATGRLNTEAFF
TRBV28	NA	TRBJ1-5	NA	TGTGCCAGCAGGCTTGGGGGAGGAAGCAATCAGCCCCAGCATTTT	CASRLGGGSNQPQHF
TRBV6-5	NA	TRBJ1-1	NA	TGTGCCAGCAGTTACGGGCAGGGGCGGGCTTTCTTT	CASSYGQGRAFF
TRBV19	NA	TRBJ1-2	NA	TGTGCCAGTAGTAAGCGGGGGGCTCCTAACTATGGCTACACCTTC	CASSKRGAPNYGYTF